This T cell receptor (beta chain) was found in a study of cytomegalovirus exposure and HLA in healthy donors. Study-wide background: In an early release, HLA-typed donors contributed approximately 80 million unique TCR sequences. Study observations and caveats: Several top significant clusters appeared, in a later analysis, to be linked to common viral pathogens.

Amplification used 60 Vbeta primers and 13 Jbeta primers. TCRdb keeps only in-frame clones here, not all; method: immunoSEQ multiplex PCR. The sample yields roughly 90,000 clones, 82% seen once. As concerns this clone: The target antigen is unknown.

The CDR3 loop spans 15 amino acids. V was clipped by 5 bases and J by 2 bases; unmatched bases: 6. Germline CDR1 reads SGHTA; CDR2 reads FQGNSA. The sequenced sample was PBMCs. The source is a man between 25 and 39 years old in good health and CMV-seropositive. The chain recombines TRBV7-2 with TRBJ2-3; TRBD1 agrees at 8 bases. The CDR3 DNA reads TGTGCCAGCAGCCCAGGGGGCGGATTCACAGATACGCAGTATTTT. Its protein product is CASSPGGGFTDTQYF.